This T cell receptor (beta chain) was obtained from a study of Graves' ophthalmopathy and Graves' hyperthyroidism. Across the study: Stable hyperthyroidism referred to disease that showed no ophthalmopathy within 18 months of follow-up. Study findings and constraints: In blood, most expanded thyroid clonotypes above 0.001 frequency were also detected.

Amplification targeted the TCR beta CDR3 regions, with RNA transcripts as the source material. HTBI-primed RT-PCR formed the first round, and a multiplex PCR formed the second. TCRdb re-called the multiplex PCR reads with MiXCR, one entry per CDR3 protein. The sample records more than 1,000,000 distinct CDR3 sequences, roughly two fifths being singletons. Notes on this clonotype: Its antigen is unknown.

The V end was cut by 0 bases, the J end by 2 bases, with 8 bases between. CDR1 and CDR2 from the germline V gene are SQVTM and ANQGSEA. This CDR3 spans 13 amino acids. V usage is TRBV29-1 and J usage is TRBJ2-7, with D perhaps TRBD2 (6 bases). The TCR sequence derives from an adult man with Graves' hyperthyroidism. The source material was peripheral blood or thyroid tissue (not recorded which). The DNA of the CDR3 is TGCAGCGTTGAAGACGGGAGAGCCTACGAGCAGTACTTC. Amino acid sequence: CSVEDGRAYEQYF.